The 15 T cell receptor beta chains presented below share a single source sample, sequenced in a study of blood T cells in healthy people across ages. A second PCR of 7 to 11 cycles used a sample-barcoded 5' primer and a J-beta primer mix. One entry per CDR3 protein results from TCRdb running MiXCR on the 5' RACE reads. The sample includes about 1 million distinct CDR3 sequences, under 30% of them seen just once. These data were likewise used in another study, on T cells of mothers and their children.

Sequences were obtained from blood. Receptors originate from a girl aged 2-10 years in good health.

This clonotype was found a few times. The chain is built from TRBV12-3 or TRBV12-4 and TRBJ2-2; weak D call: TRBD1 (5 bases). The CDR3 runs 14 residues. Between the trimmed V and J ends, which lost 5 bases and 4 bases, there was a span of 11 bases. DNA of the CDR3: TGTGCCAGCAGTGCCTTCAGGGTCACCGGGGAGCTGTTTTTT. This sequence encodes CASSAFRVTGELFF.

This clonotype came up a few times. This chain joins TRBV29-1 and TRBJ2-7; D not resolved. From germline, CDR1 is SQVTM and CDR2 ANQGSEA. The CDR3 contains 13 residues. Trimming took 4 bases from V and 0 from J, leaving 10 bases between them. The CDR3 loop is CSVVIRSSYEQYF. CDR3 bases: TGCAGCGTTGTGATACGGTCCTCCTACGAGCAGTACTTC.

The chain employs TRBV29-1 and TRBJ2-3; 8 bases match TRBD2. The V gene end was trimmed by 4 bases and the J gene end by 2 bases; junction bases not matched to a gene: 5. Germline assignment: CDR1 SQVTM and CDR2 ANQGSEA. The CDR3 spans 14 residues. This CDR3 reads CSVGRREATDTQYF. The CDR3 DNA reads TGCAGCGTTGGCCGGCGGGAGGCCACAGATACGCAGTATTTT.

This clonotype was counted only a few times. The gene calls are TRBV6-6 and TRBJ2-7; 8 positions match TRBD2. The CDR3 has 15 residues. J lost 0 bases, V lost 3 bases, and 4 bases had no gene match. Germline V lookup: CDR1 MNHNY, CDR2 SVGAGI (reference sequence). For the CDR3, the DNA is TGTGCCAGCAGTTATGCGGGGGGAGGCTCCTACGAGCAGTACTTC. This codes for CASSYAGGGSYEQYF.

The rearrangement joins TRBV4-3 to TRBJ1-2; 8 nucleotides agree with TRBD1. The V segment lost 1 base and the J segment 7 bases; nucleotides outside the gene matches: 8. This CDR3 has 15 residues. Germline-derived CDR1 and CDR2 are LGHNA and YSLEER. CDR3 amino acids: CASSQVRQGAGGYTF. CDR3 nucleotides: TGCGCCAGCAGCCAAGTCCGTCAGGGGGCCGGTGGCTACACCTTC.

The J gene is TRBJ2-1, the V gene TRBV9; 7 positions agree with TRBD1. The CDR3 spans 13 residues. CDR1 and CDR2 (germline): SGDLS, YYNGEE. With 6 bases clipped from V and 5 bases from J, the junction kept 5 bases outside the gene matches. The CDR3 sequence: CASTGDSNNEQFF. The CDR3 bases are TGTGCCAGCACTGGGGACAGTAACAATGAGCAGTTCTTC. The variable domain in full, with the rest retrieved from reference TRBV9 and TRBJ2-1, is DSGVTQTPKHLITATGQRVTLRCSPRSGDLSVYWYQQSLDQGLQFLIQYYNGEERAKGNILERFSAQQFPDLHSELNLSSLELGDSALYFCASTGDSNNEQFFGPGTRLTVL.

This clonotype was observed a few times. This rearrangement joins TRBV12-3 or TRBV12-4 to TRBJ1-2; D remains unclear. CDR3 length equals 12 residues. The V gene lost 6 bases and the J gene lost 6 bases, with 11 bases spanning the gap. The CDR3 reads CASSGEWHGYTF. The CDR3 nucleotides read TGTGCCAGCAGCGGGGAATGGCATGGCTACACCTTC.

In this sample, this clonotype turned up a few times. V is TRBV12-3 or TRBV12-4 and J is TRBJ1-2; D possibly corresponds to TRBD1 (6 bases). V lost 7 bases and J 8 bases, leaving 17 bases between the germline ends. CDR3 length: 13 amino acids. The CDR3 sequence: CASTQGFLKGYTF. CDR3 nucleotide sequence: TGTGCCAGCACCCAGGGGTTCTTAAAAGGCTACACCTTC.

The chain recombines TRBV20-1 with TRBJ2-7; tentatively, D is TRBD2 (7 bases). This CDR3 region has 13 residues. Germline CDR1 and CDR2: DFQATT and SNEGSKA (reference sequence). V was shortened by 5 bases and J by 3 bases, with 14 bases between the two germline ends. This CDR3 reads CSAEGRGFYEQYF. The DNA for the CDR3 is TGCAGTGCTGAGGGGAGGGGGTTCTACGAGCAGTACTTC.

This clonotype was seen a handful of times. This sequence joins TRBV7-8 and TRBJ2-5; 7 bases agree with TRBD1. Gene TRBJ2-7 matches the end of the DNA better, so the J call may be wrong. This CDR3 spans 14 amino acids. The germline CDR1 and CDR2 sequences are SGHVS and FQNEAQ. CDR3 residues: CASQPEGAGYEQYF. The CDR3 DNA follows: TGTGCCAGCCAGCCCGAGGGGGCAGGTTACGAGCAGTACTTC.

This clonotype was observed a few times. The junction departs from germline at one end; a sequencing error may be responsible. The J gene is TRBJ1-1, the V gene TRBV7-2; no firm D call. In germline, CDR1 is SGHTA, CDR2 FQGNSA. The CDR3 is 16 amino acids. CDR3 residues: CANSSSAGLVPSEAFF. For the CDR3, the DNA is TGTGCCAACAGCTCGAGCGCGGGGTTAGTCCCGTCCGAGGCTTTCTTT.

The chain uses TRBV7-9 and TRBJ1-3, with TRBD1 matching 8 bases. Germline values: CDR1 SEHNR, CDR2 FQNEAQ (reference sequence). The length of the CDR3 is 16 residues. The V gene end was trimmed by 5 bases and the J gene end by 0 bases; junction bases not matched to a gene: 6. The CDR3 is CASSQRQGPSGNTIYF. DNA of the CDR3: TGTGCCAGCAGCCAGCGACAGGGGCCCTCTGGAAACACCATATATTTT.

The J gene is TRBJ2-1, the V gene TRBV11-2, with 7 bases lining up with TRBD1. Germline CDR1 SGHAT, CDR2 FQNNGV. The CDR3 spans 15 residues. V dropped 1 base and J dropped 4; count of bases not matched to a gene: 4. DNA of the CDR3: TGTGCCAGCAGCTTAGGGGACAGACCATACAATGAGCAGTTCTTC. It specifies CASSLGDRPYNEQFF.

This CDR3 reads CSASPLTGTSGFNEQFF. The CDR3 DNA reads TGCAGTGCTAGCCCGCTGACCGGGACTAGCGGCTTCAATGAGCAGTTCTTC. This chain joins TRBV20-1 and TRBJ2-1; TRBD2 matches at 11 bases. Germline V gene sequence: CDR1 DFQATT, CDR2 SNEGSKA (reference sequence). The CDR3 consists of 17 residues. The junction had 13 bases not matched to a gene; V was cut back by 3 bases and J by 6 bases.

In nucleotides, the CDR3 is TGCAGTGCCCGAAGCGGATACCTCACAGATACGCAGTATTTT. This codes for CSARSGYLTDTQYF. V gene TRBV20-1 combines with J gene TRBJ2-3, with D possibly being TRBD2 (5 bases). Trimming removed 6 bases at V and 2 bases at J, with 15 bases between. The length of the CDR3 is 14 residues. Germline V CDR1 and CDR2: DFQATT, SNEGSKA (reference sequence).